One and the same sample provided the 27 T cell receptor beta chains below, sequenced in a study of technical replicates of blood from several donors. Clones were read by immunoSEQ multiplex PCR, and TCRdb kept only the in-frame ones, dropping some. Among roughly 92,000 clones listed, approximately 96% were seen once. What was sequenced was T cells isolated from PBMCs. The receptors come from a human donor in good health.

The genes are TRBV10-3 and TRBJ2-1; 10 bases fit TRBD2. The junction had 10 bases not matched to a gene; V was cut back by 5 bases and J by 6 bases. Germline V lookup: CDR1 ENHRY, CDR2 SYGVKD. The CDR3 has 16 amino acids. This CDR3 is CAISRTSGDPINEQFF. The CDR3 DNA is TGTGCCATCAGTAGGACTAGCGGAGACCCTATCAATGAGCAGTTCTTC.

This clone was found once. The gene calls are TRBV11-2 and TRBJ1-2; TRBD1 aligns across 8 bases. Germline V gene data show CDR1 as SGHAT and CDR2 as FQNNGV. J gave up 8 bases and V 5 bases, and 16 bases lay outside the gene matches. The CDR3 contains 16 residues. This chain's CDR3 is CASSANAGTGLGGYTF. Written as DNA, the CDR3 is TGTGCCAGCAGCGCAAACGCCGGGACAGGCTTAGGGGGCTACACCTTC.

The chain is built from TRBV4-1 and TRBJ2-7, with 7 bases identical to TRBD2. The length of the CDR3 is 15 residues. With 1 base clipped from V and 5 bases from J, the junction kept 8 bases outside the gene matches. Germline CDR1 MGHRA, CDR2 YSYEKL. The CDR3 region is CASSQAAGLSDEQYF. As DNA, the CDR3 is TGCGCCAGCAGCCAAGCGGCGGGACTATCTGACGAGCAGTACTTC.

This chain joins TRBV19 and TRBJ2-7; 11 nucleotides agree with TRBD2. With 3 bases clipped from V and 5 bases from J, the junction kept 12 bases outside the gene matches. This CDR3 is built from 17 residues. The germline V gene encodes CDR1 LNHDA and CDR2 SQIVND (reference sequence). The CDR3 nucleotides are TGTGCCAGTAGTATGGTGGTCGTTAGCGGGAGGGCCGACGAGCAGTACTTC. Translation: CASSMVVVSGRADEQYF.

The chain is built from TRBV7-9 and TRBJ1-1; weak D call: TRBD1 (5 bases). V lost 3 bases, J lost 6 bases, and 29 bases lay in between. Germline CDR1 SEHNR, CDR2 FQNEAQ (reference sequence). The CDR3 totals 19 residues. The CDR3 sequence is CASSFGPSSGQGFRAEAFF. CDR3 bases: TGTGCCAGCAGCTTCGGCCCCTCTTCAGGTCAGGGATTCAGGGCTGAAGCTTTCTTT. The variable domain in full, with the rest retrieved from reference TRBV7-9 and TRBJ1-1, is DTGVSQNPRHKITKRGQNVTFRCDPISEHNRLYWYRQTLGQGPEFLTYFQNEAQLEKSRLLSDRFSAERPKGSFSTLEIQRTEQGDSAMYLCASSFGPSSGQGFRAEAFFGQGTRLTVV.

J is TRBJ2-2 and V is TRBV19; TRBD1 aligns across 8 bases. The V and J ends lost 7 bases and 4 bases, in that order; junction bases with no gene match: 2. CDR3 length: 13 amino acids. The germline V gene encodes CDR1 LNHDA and CDR2 SQIVND (reference sequence). The CDR3 is CASKDRVTGELFF. The CDR3 DNA follows: TGTGCCAGTAAGGACAGGGTCACCGGGGAGCTGTTTTTT. Variable domain in full (rest from reference TRBV19 and TRBJ2-2): DGGITQSPKYLFRKEGQNVTLSCEQNLNHDAMYWYRQDPGQGLRLIYYSQIVNDFQKGDIAEGYSVSREKKESFPLTVTSAQKNPTAFYLCASKDRVTGELFFGEGSRLTVL.

In this sample, this clone turned up once. A junction end diverges from the germline sequence, so it may reflect a read error. The chain joins TRBV5-6 to TRBJ2-7, with 7 bases identical to TRBD2. The CDR3 has 19 amino acids. CDR1 is SGHDT and CDR2 is YYEEEE in the germline V gene. CDR3 DNA sequence: TGTGCCAGCACCTTGGGGGTGGGGGGGACTATCCCACCTTACTACGAGCAGTACTTC. It encodes CASTLGVGGTIPPYYEQYF.

The J gene is TRBJ1-2, the V gene TRBV7-2, with 9 bases fitting TRBD1. CDR1 and CDR2 from the germline V gene are SGHTA and FQGNSA. The CDR3 is 14 residues long. J lost 4 bases, V lost 8 bases, and 8 bases had no gene match. In nucleotides, the CDR3 is TGTGCCAGCTTCTTGACAGGGGGTTTCTATGGCTACACCTTC. Encoded protein: CASFLTGGFYGYTF.

V is TRBV9 and J is TRBJ2-3; 12 nucleotides align to TRBD2. The CDR3 totals 16 residues. The V segment lost 3 bases and the J segment 4 bases; nucleotides outside the gene matches: 6. CDR1 and CDR2 (germline): SGDLS, YYNGEE. The CDR3 DNA reads as TGTGCCAGCAGCGACCGACTAGCGGGAGTGTCAGATACGCAGTATTTT. It is translated as CASSDRLAGVSDTQYF.

The chain recombines TRBV27 with TRBJ1-1; D remains ambiguous. Between the trimmed V and J ends, which lost 3 bases and 5 bases, there was a span of 13 bases. Germline V lookup: CDR1 MNHEY, CDR2 SMNVEV (reference sequence). This CDR3 is 14 amino acids long. The CDR3 DNA is TGTGCCAGCAGTTTGGGAGGGAGAGGGACTGAAGCTTTCTTT. Translated, it gives CASSLGGRGTEAFF.

The genes are TRBV5-1 and TRBJ1-2; D remains unclear. CDR1 is SGHRS and CDR2 is YFSETQ in the germline V gene. Trimming shortened V by 0 bases and J by 4 bases, and 13 bases separated the two germline ends. The CDR3 has 15 residues. For the CDR3, the DNA is TGCGCCAGCAGCTTGGGGCGCAGACTTATCTATGGCTACACCTTC. Its translation: CASSLGRRLIYGYTF.

The chain has TRBV10-3 and TRBJ1-2; 7 bases fit TRBD1. Germline loops: CDR1 ENHRY, CDR2 SYGVKD. The CDR3 spans 15 residues. The ends lost 10 bases at V and 6 bases at J; junction bases unmatched: 17. The DNA for the CDR3 is TGTGCCACCCAAGGGGAATACAGGGGATCTAATGGCTACACCTTC. Amino acid sequence: CATQGEYRGSNGYTF.

V gene TRBV10-3 combines with J gene TRBJ2-1; TRBD2 might be the D (6 bases). The CDR3 is 16 residues long. Trimming removed 3 bases from V and 6 bases from J, with 18 bases in between. The germline CDR1 and CDR2 sequences are ENHRY and SYGVKD. CDR3 residues: CAISELTTGLGNEQFF. CDR3 DNA sequence: TGTGCCATCAGTGAACTCACAACGGGACTTGGCAATGAGCAGTTCTTC.

The rearrangement uses TRBV19 and TRBJ1-2; no reliable D call. Trimming shortened V by 5 bases and J by 8 bases, and 9 bases separated the two germline ends. The CDR3 is 11 residues long. Per germline, CDR1 LNHDA and CDR2 SQIVND (reference sequence). As DNA, the CDR3 is TGTGCCAGTAGTCGCGCGGAAGGCTACACCTTC. Translated: CASSRAEGYTF.

The chain links TRBV4-3 to TRBJ2-7; D call uncertain. Deletions cut 1 base from V and 2 bases from J, with 9 bases between. Germline CDR1 is LGHNA and CDR2 is YSLEER. The CDR3 is made up of 14 amino acids. The CDR3 sequence: CASSQVHRPYEQYF. The CDR3 DNA sequence: TGCGCCAGCAGCCAAGTGCACAGACCCTACGAGCAGTACTTC.

In regard to this clone: The sample contains more than one DNA sequence encoding this CDR3. The chain recombines TRBV4-3 with TRBJ2-7; 8 bases align to TRBD2. Trimming removed 4 bases from V and 1 base from J; junction bases left unmatched: 6. There are 15 residues in the CDR3. Germline values: CDR1 LGHNA, CDR2 YSLEER. The CDR3 spells CASSPGLAGSYEQYF. For the CDR3, the DNA is TGCGCCAGCAGCCCTGGCCTAGCGGGTTCCTACGAGCAGTACTTC.

The chain employs TRBV5-4 and TRBJ2-1; 7 positions match TRBD2. CDR1 and CDR2 (germline): SGHNT, YYREEE (reference sequence). CDR3 size: 16 residues. V lost 4 bases and J lost 7; bases outside the gene matches: 14. The CDR3 nucleotides are TGTGCCAGCAGCGTACCCCTGGGCGGGAGTATAAATGAGCAGTTCTTC. This gives the protein CASSVPLGGSINEQFF. Looking up the rest from reference TRBV5-4 and TRBJ2-1 gives the full variable domain: ETGVTQSPTHLIKTRGQQVTLRCSSQSGHNTVSWYQQALGQGPQFIFQYYREEENGRGNFPPRFSGLQFPNYSSELNVNALELDDSALYLCASSVPLGGSINEQFFGPGTRLTVL.

The chain is built from TRBV13 and TRBJ2-2; no firm D call. The V and J ends lost 3 bases and 8 bases respectively, with 7 bases between them. Per germline, CDR1 PRHDT and CDR2 FYEKMQ (reference sequence). The CDR3 consists of 12 residues. CDR3 residues: CASSFRFGELFF. Written as DNA, the CDR3 is TGTGCCAGCAGCTTCCGTTTTGGGGAGCTGTTTTTT. Complete variable domain (other parts from reference TRBV13 and TRBJ2-2): AAGVIQSPRHLIKEKRETATLKCYPIPRHDTVYWYQQGPGQDPQFLISFYEKMQSDKGSIPDRFSAQQFSDYHSELNMSSLELGDSALYFCASSFRFGELFFGEGSRLTVL.

This chain joins TRBV15 and TRBJ2-2, with a tentative D call TRBD2 (5 bases). The CDR3 length is 16 residues. From germline, CDR1 is LNHNV and CDR2 YYDKDF (reference sequence). Trimming took off 1 base at V and 6 bases at J, with 15 bases between the two ends. The CDR3 sequence is CATSRAPSLVAGELFF. The CDR3 DNA is TGTGCCACCAGCAGAGCCCCATCACTAGTTGCCGGGGAGCTGTTTTTT.

The chain combines TRBV5-1 with TRBJ2-7; perhaps TRBD1 as D (5 bases). The CDR3 has 11 amino acids. The V end was cut by 5 bases, the J end by 3 bases, with 6 bases between. In germline, CDR1 is SGHRS, CDR2 YFSETQ. CDR3 residues: CASSDSYEQYF. The CDR3 DNA follows: TGCGCCAGCAGTGACAGCTACGAGCAGTACTTC.

The rearrangement uses TRBV27 and TRBJ1-5; no firm D call. CDR3 length: 15 amino acids. The ends were cut back, 6 bases at V and 0 bases at J, with 12 bases in the middle. Germline CDR1 is MNHEY and CDR2 is SMNVEV (reference sequence). The CDR3 here is CASRLQVHSNQPQHF. CDR3 DNA: TGTGCCAGCAGGTTGCAGGTTCATAGCAATCAGCCCCAGCATTTT.

The chain combines TRBV21-1 with TRBJ1-2; the table's D call, TRBD1, has no DNA check behind it. TRBV21-1 is marked as a pseudogene. The CDR3 loop spans 13 amino acids. The CDR3 DNA is TGTGCCAGCATGGGACAGTATAACTATGGCTACACCTTC. Its translation is CASMGQYNYGYTF.

This rearrangement joins TRBV5-1 to TRBJ2-5; 11 bases are shared with TRBD2. The CDR3 totals 14 residues. Germline CDR1 reads SGHRS; CDR2 reads YFSETQ. Trimming at V came to 1 base and at J to 4 bases, leaving 0 bases not matched to a gene. The CDR3 sequence: CASSLTSGRETQYF. The CDR3 DNA reads TGCGCCAGCAGCTTGACTAGCGGGAGAGAGACCCAGTACTTC.

The rearrangement joins TRBV4-3 to TRBJ2-7, with 11 bases matching TRBD1. V lost 0 bases, J lost 2 bases, and 6 bases stayed unmatched. CDR3 length: 17 residues. From germline, CDR1 is LGHNA and CDR2 YSLEER. The CDR3 nucleotides read TGCGCCAGCAGCCAAGATGTGGGACAGGGGGTGACCTACGAGCAGTACTTC. Its translation: CASSQDVGQGVTYEQYF.

The chain is built from TRBV30 and TRBJ1-5, with D maybe TRBD1 (5 bases). This CDR3 is 14 amino acids long. The germline gives CDR1 GTSNPN, CDR2 SVGIG (reference sequence). V was clipped by 2 bases and J by 2 bases, with 10 bases between them. CDR3 loop: CAWSMGPRNQPQHF. The CDR3 DNA reads as TGTGCCTGGAGTATGGGGCCGCGCAATCAGCCCCAGCATTTT.

V gene TRBV13 combines with J gene TRBJ2-7; TRBD2 agrees at 7 bases. The CDR3 runs to 13 residues. Unmatched junction bases numbered 6, after V lost 6 bases and J lost 4 bases. Germline V lookup: CDR1 PRHDT, CDR2 FYEKMQ (reference sequence). This CDR3 reads CASSGGESYEQYF. The CDR3 nucleotides read TGTGCCAGCAGTGGGGGGGAGTCTTACGAGCAGTACTTC.

The gene calls are TRBV29-1 and TRBJ2-7; 8 bases match TRBD2. The V and J ends lost 6 bases and 3 bases, in that order; junction bases with no gene match: 7. CDR1 is SQVTM, CDR2 ANQGSEA, per germline. This CDR3 has 13 residues. DNA of the CDR3: TGCAGCGTGACCGGGGGGGGGAACTACGAGCAGTACTTC. Amino acids: CSVTGGGNYEQYF.